A selection of T cell receptor beta chains follows, all from one sample in a study of T cell changes during pregnancy in multiple sclerosis. Sequenced by immunoSEQ multiplex PCR; TCRdb stores in-frame clones only, minus some. This table holds 90,000 to 120,000 clones, roughly nine tenths found once. Sequences were derived from peripheral blood, sampled after pregnancy. The receptors stem from a female donor with multiple sclerosis, enrolled in a pregnancy study. The CDR3 runs from the conserved cysteine through the conserved F or W. D genes are given only for firm matches. A row's size may be missing; if present it is once, few, many or a size class.

CDR3 DNA	CDR3 protein	J gene	D gene	V gene	clone size	CDR3 length
TGTGCCAGTTCGGACAGCACAGGGGATCAGCCCCAGCATTTT	CASSDSTGDQPQHF	TRBJ1-5	TRBD1	TRBV5-6	once	14
TGTGCCAGCAGCCCCCCGGCTAATGAAAAACTGTTTTTT	CASSPPANEKLFF	TRBJ1-4	NA	TRBV7-9	NA	13
TGTGCCAGCAGCTTAGATCCCTCTCGACGGGTAAACATTCAGTACTTC	CASSLDPSRRVNIQYF	TRBJ2-4	NA	TRBV11-2	NA	16
TGTGCCAGCAGCGTAGGACAGGGGCGATACAATGAGCAGTTCTTC	CASSVGQGRYNEQFF	TRBJ2-1	TRBD1	TRBV7-8	NA	15
TGTGCCAGCAGCGGGCCGGGACAGGGTGGGACCGGGGAGCTGTTTTTT	CASSGPGQGGTGELFF	TRBJ2-2	TRBD1	TRBV11-3	NA	16
TGTGCCAGCAGCCAAGAAGCGGGACGAGGCTACACCTTC	CASSQEAGRGYTF	TRBJ1-2	NA	TRBV14	NA	13
TGTGCCAGCAGCACCCCCCGGCAGGGGGTCAGTGAAAAACTGTTTTTT	CASSTPRQGVSEKLFF	TRBJ1-4	TRBD1	TRBV9	NA	16
TGTGCCAGCAGTTACTCGCTAGCGAGCTACAATGAGCAGTTCTTC	CASSYSLASYNEQFF	TRBJ2-1	NA	TRBV6-5	NA	15
TGTGCCAGCAGCATATTAAACGGGACTAGCTCCTCCTACAATGAGCAGTTCTTC	CASSILNGTSSSYNEQFF	TRBJ2-1	TRBD2	TRBV7-3	NA	18
TGTGCCAGCAGCTTCCCCGGGGTAGCCCAAGAGACCCAGTACTTC	CASSFPGVAQETQYF	TRBJ2-5	NA	TRBV7-9	NA	15
TGTGCCAGCAGCGTAGTGCAGGGGTACGGCACCGGGGAGCTGTTTTTT	CASSVVQGYGTGELFF	TRBJ2-2	NA	TRBV9	NA	16
TGTGCTAGCAGCTCCGGACAGGGGAGCTACGAGCAGTACTTC	CASSSGQGSYEQYF	TRBJ2-7	TRBD1	TRBV7-7	NA	14
TGTGCCAGCAGCTTAAGCAGGGGTAGTGGTGAAAAACTGTTTTTT	CASSLSRGSGEKLFF	TRBJ1-4	NA	TRBV11-2	once	15